This TCR beta chain was captured by sequencing in a study of low-dose radiotherapy and immunotherapy resistance in tumors. Study-wide background: Patients of Cohort 1 had 0.5 Gy fractions every 2 weeks, which summed to 6.5 Gy. Each fraction given to Cohort 2 every two weeks delivered 1 Gy, and the total reached 13 Gy over 26 weeks.

The CDR3 extends over 17 amino acids. CDR1 and CDR2 from the germline V gene are DFQATT and SNEGSKA (reference sequence). V shed 6 bases, J shed 0 bases, and the junction held 16 bases outside the gene matches. The time point was: after trial treatment. Sample treatment: LDRT plus nivolumab, ipilimumab, low-dose cyclophosphamide and aspirin (RACIN trial). Administered to the donors were nivolumab, ipilimumab, aspirin, low-dose cyclophosphamide and low-dose radiotherapy. Alpha and beta chains were covered, as first-strand cDNA relied on TRAV- and TRBV-specific primers. PCR amplification of the TCRs was performed with Phusion for 20 PCR cycles, and it relied on a constant-region primer together with a V-primer adapter. Amplifying the isolated mRNA was done by in vitro transcription. One entry per CDR3 protein, called by TCRdb with MiXCR from the reads. The table shows 95,000 to 100,000 distinct CDR3 sequences, with around 21% occurring only once.

The sample holds many counts of this clonotype. This chain connects TRBV20-1 to TRBJ1-2; 7 nucleotides agree with TRBD1. This TCR came from a male donor with prostate cancer. The starting material was PBMCs, obtained after low-dose radiotherapy plus immunotherapy. The CDR3 DNA sequence: TGCAGTGCCGACCTGGGGACAGACCGCAAATCTAACTATGGCTACACCTTC. The encoded protein is CSADLGTDRKSNYGYTF.